This entry lists 30 T cell receptor beta chains sequenced from one sample in a study of T cells in Graves' hyperthyroidism and ophthalmopathy. There were TCR beta CDR3 regions amplified from RNA transcripts. The HTBI set primed first-round TCR CDR3 RT-PCR. TCRdb ran MiXCR on the multiplex PCR reads and lists one entry per CDR3 protein. This table has 380,000 or so distinct CDR3 sequences, approximately 19% appearing once. Sequenced sample: blood. These receptors were collected from a woman aged 18-29 years with Graves' hyperthyroidism.

There are many counts of this clonotype. This chain links TRBV7-9 with TRBJ2-7; D unclear. Trimming left V 8 bases short and J 4 bases short, with 9 bases between. There are 11 residues in the CDR3. Germline V lookup: CDR1 SEHNR, CDR2 FQNEAQ (reference sequence). CDR3 region: CASSQEYEQYF. The CDR3 DNA reads TGTGCCAGCTCCCAAGAATACGAGCAGTACTTC.

This clonotype has just a few counts. The chain uses TRBV5-5 and TRBJ2-5; possible D gene TRBD1, 5 bases. The CDR3 covers 14 residues. V lost 2 bases and J 7 bases, leaving 15 bases between the germline ends. Germline V CDR1 and CDR2: SGHKS, YYEKEE (reference sequence). The CDR3 DNA is TGTGCCAGCAGCTTCGTCTCGATAACAGGGACCCAGTACTTC. It is translated as CASSFVSITGTQYF.

This clonotype was seen many times. The chain is built from TRBV6-1 and TRBJ1-2; 9 nucleotides line up with TRBD1. Unmatched junction bases numbered 3, after V lost 1 base and J lost 6 bases. This CDR3 is built from 14 residues. Germline values: CDR1 MNHNS, CDR2 SASEGT. DNA of the CDR3: TGTGCCAGCAGTGAAGGGACAGGGGAGGATGGCTACACCTTC. This sequence encodes CASSEGTGEDGYTF.

This clonotype was counted at least ten times. The chain is built from TRBV28 and TRBJ1-1; the D is unclear. V was trimmed by 6 bases and J by 1 base, leaving 9 bases between them. From germline, CDR1 is MDHEN and CDR2 SYDVKM. The CDR3 is 13 residues long. The CDR3 nucleotides are TGTGCCAGCAGGGTGTCGGGGAACACTGAAGCTTTCTTT. This encodes CASRVSGNTEAFF.

The rearrangement uses TRBV13 and TRBJ1-2; D possibly corresponds to TRBD1 (6 bases). V lost 0 bases to trimming and J lost 3 bases, with 8 bases between them. This CDR3 is built from 14 residues. Germline V gene data show CDR1 as PRHDT and CDR2 as FYEKMQ (reference sequence). The CDR3 region is CASSLGTGHYGYTF. As DNA, the CDR3 is TGTGCCAGCAGCTTAGGGACAGGACACTATGGCTACACCTTC.

This clonotype appeared many times. This chain connects TRBV6-4 to TRBJ1-3; 7 bases are shared with TRBD1. Germline CDR1 MRHNA, CDR2 SNTAGT. V shed 5 bases, J shed 2 bases, and the junction held 12 bases outside the gene matches. This CDR3 comprises 17 residues. Written as DNA, the CDR3 is TGTGCCAGCAGTCTCGGGACAGCCTTAATGGCTGGAAACACCATATATTTT. It yields the protein CASSLGTALMAGNTIYF.

This clonotype was seen repeatedly, ten times or more. The chain couples TRBV2 to TRBJ1-5; D might be TRBD1 (5 bases). The germline V and J ends were trimmed by 1 base and 6 bases, with 10 bases remaining between them. The CDR3 runs 14 residues. The germline V gene encodes CDR1 SNHLY and CDR2 FYNNEI. CDR3 bases: TGTGCCAGCAGTGAAGAGGGGCAGGGTCAGCCCCAGCATTTT. Its translation: CASSEEGQGQPQHF.

This clonotype was counted a few times. The DNA for the CDR3 is TGCGCCAGTGGCGCAGGGGGCCAGAACACTGAAGCTTTCTTT. This encodes CASGAGGQNTEAFF. The chain combines TRBV5-1 with TRBJ1-1; TRBD1 matches at 8 bases. Germline V gives CDR1 SGHRS, CDR2 YFSETQ. Trimming cost V 8 bases and J 1 base; bases outside gene matches: 7. The CDR3 is 14 residues long.

This clonotype was seen at least ten times. The rearrangement links TRBV12-3 or TRBV12-4 to TRBJ1-1; 8 bases agree with TRBD1. Germline trimming cut 6 bases from V and 5 bases from J; bases unmatched to any gene: 8. The CDR3 covers 14 residues. DNA for the CDR3: TGTGCCAGCAGACTATGGACAGGGAAGACTGAAGCTTTCTTT. This translates into CASRLWTGKTEAFF.

This clonotype was counted many times. In DNA, the CDR3 is TGTGCCAGCAGCTTAACGGGCGCAGGGGGGTACGAGCAGTACTTC. Protein: CASSLTGAGGYEQYF. This chain uses TRBV7-3 with TRBJ2-7; the D gene is possibly TRBD1 (7 bases). CDR1 is SGHTA and CDR2 is FQGTGA in the germline V gene. The CDR3 has 15 residues. V was pared by 0 bases and J by 4 bases, with 13 bases between.

This clonotype was seen repeatedly, ten times or more. This chain joins TRBV10-3 and TRBJ2-7, with TRBD1 identical over 8 bases. The CDR3 has 14 amino acids. Germline V gene sequence: CDR1 ENHRY, CDR2 SYGVKD. V lost 5 bases, J lost 7 bases, and 10 bases stayed unmatched. CDR3 nucleotide sequence: TGTGCCATCAGTACCTCGGGACAGGAAGCGGAGCAGTACTTC. Protein sequence: CAISTSGQEAEQYF.

Ten or more counts support this clonotype. The rearrangement links TRBV6-1 to TRBJ1-2, with D perhaps matching TRBD1 (6 bases). The germline V gene has CDR1 MNHNS and CDR2 SASEGT. There are 14 residues in the CDR3. V was trimmed by 6 bases and J by 4 bases, leaving 15 bases between them. The CDR3 loop is CASRWGGTSYGYTF. For the CDR3, the DNA is TGTGCCAGCAGATGGGGGGGCACCAGCTATGGCTACACCTTC.

V usage is TRBV5-1 and J usage is TRBJ2-2; TRBD1 matches 7 bases. With 2 bases clipped from V and 7 bases from J, the junction kept 8 bases outside the gene matches. CDR1 and CDR2 (germline): SGHRS, YFSETQ. The CDR3 is 15 residues long. The CDR3 sequence: CASSLGTVIRGELFF. CDR3 DNA sequence: TGCGCCAGCAGCTTAGGGACAGTGATACGCGGGGAGCTGTTTTTT. Using reference TRBV5-1 and TRBJ2-2 for the parts outside the CDR3, the full variable domain is KAGVTQTPRYLIKTRGQQVTLSCSPISGHRSVSWYQQTPGQGLQFLFEYFSETQRNKGNFPGRFSGRQFSNSRSEMNVSTLELGDSALYLCASSLGTVIRGELFFGEGSRLTVL.

This clonotype has at least ten counts. The chain recombines TRBV12-3 or TRBV12-4 with TRBJ2-7, with no clear D. The V gene lost 5 bases and the J gene lost 3 bases, with 17 bases spanning the gap. The CDR3 runs 15 residues. CDR3 region: CASSRRGYNDYEQYF. CDR3 bases: TGTGCCAGCAGTCGCCGTGGGTATAATGACTACGAGCAGTACTTC.

The chain joins TRBV6-2 or TRBV6-3 to TRBJ2-7, with 8 bases lining up with TRBD1. The CDR3 spans 15 residues. V was clipped by 2 bases and J by 3 bases; unmatched bases: 6. Germline CDR1 is MNHEY and CDR2 is SVGEGT. CDR3 coding DNA: TGTGCCAGCAGTTACACCCCGGGACAGGACTACGAGCAGTACTTC. This codes for CASSYTPGQDYEQYF.

The gene calls are TRBV6-5 and TRBJ1-2; unclear D gene. The V end lost 2 bases, the J end lost 0 bases, and 10 bases lay between the germline ends. The CDR3 consists of 15 residues. From germline, CDR1 is MNHEY and CDR2 SVGAGI. CDR3 coding DNA: TGTGCCAGCAGTTACAGTACACCTACTAACTATGGCTACACCTTC. Amino acids: CASSYSTPTNYGYTF.

This rearrangement joins TRBV12-3 or TRBV12-4 to TRBJ1-1; no definite D call. Trimming took 1 base from V and 2 from J, leaving 11 bases between them. CDR3 length: 15 amino acids. CDR3 bases: TGTGCCAGCAGTTTAGAATCCAGCCCTAACACTGAAGCTTTCTTT. Translating gives CASSLESSPNTEAFF.

This clonotype showed up just a few times. This chain joins TRBV30 and TRBJ1-2; D gene unclear. V was cut by 2 bases and J by 4 bases, with 8 bases left in between. The CDR3 runs to 12 residues. Germline CDR1 GTSNPN, CDR2 SVGIG (reference sequence). The CDR3 nucleotides read TGTGCCTGGAGTTTATCGGGCTATGGCTACACCTTC. It is translated as CAWSLSGYGYTF.

With regard to this clonotype: It may be a read error: a sequence one base away is much more abundant. The V and J genes are TRBV6-5 and TRBJ1-6; possible D gene TRBD1, 6 bases. Germline values: CDR1 MNHEY, CDR2 SVGAGI. The CDR3 runs 15 residues. As DNA, the CDR3 is TGTGCCAACAGTTCGTGGGACACAAATAATTCACCCCTCCACTTT. As protein: CANSSWDTNNSPLHF.

This clonotype was found many times. The J gene is TRBJ2-5, the V gene TRBV7-8; tentatively, D is TRBD1 or TRBD2 (6 bases each). This CDR3 is built from 13 residues. V lost 2 bases to trimming and J lost 5 bases, with 9 bases between them. Germline values: CDR1 SGHVS, CDR2 FQNEAQ. The CDR3 sequence is CASSLPGAETQYF. CDR3 bases: TGTGCCAGCAGCTTACCGGGGGCCGAGACCCAGTACTTC.

The sample holds a few counts of this clonotype. The chain combines TRBV10-2 with TRBJ2-5, with a weak D call TRBD2 (6 bases). Germline-derived CDR1 and CDR2 are WSHSY and SAAADI. The V gene lost 3 bases and the J gene lost 7 bases, with 15 bases spanning the gap. The CDR3 runs 14 residues. CDR3 in DNA: TGCGCCAGCAGTGAAAATGGAGGGGTGGGGACCCAGTACTTC. This gives the protein CASSENGGVGTQYF.

Ten or more counts support this clonotype. The CDR3 protein is CATSDLGTSPTDTQYF. Here the CDR3 DNA reads TGTGCCACCAGTGATTTAGGGACTAGCCCCACAGATACGCAGTATTTT. The genes are TRBV24-1 and TRBJ2-3, with 9 bases lining up with TRBD2. Unmatched junction bases numbered 3, after V lost 1 base and J lost 2 bases. The germline V gene has CDR1 KGHDR and CDR2 SFDVKD. The CDR3 covers 16 residues.

This clonotype was found many times. The V and J genes are TRBV7-2 and TRBJ2-2, with D perhaps matching TRBD1 or TRBD2 (5 bases each). The CDR3 length is 15 residues. Trimming removed 5 bases from V and 3 bases from J, with 13 bases in between. Germline V CDR1 and CDR2: SGHTA, FQGNSA. The CDR3 region is CASSRDGYYTGELFF. The CDR3 DNA follows: TGTGCCAGCAGCCGGGACGGCTACTACACCGGGGAGCTGTTTTTT.

The sample holds many counts of this clonotype. The V call is TRBV11-1, the J call TRBJ2-7; TRBD2 might be the D (5 bases). V was clipped by 5 bases and J by 0 bases, with 11 bases between them. The CDR3 covers 14 residues. The germline V gene has CDR1 SGHAT and CDR2 FQDESV (reference sequence). CDR3 sequence reads: CASSPSGISYEQYF. CDR3 coding DNA: TGTGCCAGCAGCCCAAGCGGCATCTCCTACGAGCAGTACTTC.

The sample holds many counts of this clonotype. This sequence joins TRBV20-1 and TRBJ1-1; TRBD1 matches at 10 bases. Germline CDR1 is DFQATT and CDR2 is SNEGSKA (reference sequence). This CDR3 has 13 residues. Losses at the gene ends were 5 bases for V and 2 bases for J; bases not matched to a gene: 2. Here the CDR3 reads CSAGQGVNTEAFF. The CDR3 DNA is TGCAGTGCTGGACAGGGGGTAAACACTGAAGCTTTCTTT.

This clonotype was seen repeatedly, ten times or more. The chain uses TRBV29-1 and TRBJ2-7; 7 positions agree with TRBD1. The germline CDR1 and CDR2 sequences are SQVTM and ANQGSEA. The length of the CDR3 is 13 residues. J gave up 3 bases and V 1 base, and 3 bases lay outside the gene matches. The CDR3, as DNA: TGCAGCGTTGAAGGGACAGGTGACTACGAGCAGTACTTC. Translation gives CSVEGTGDYEQYF.

The sample holds a few counts of this clonotype. The chain joins TRBV24-1 to TRBJ2-3; 11 nucleotides match TRBD2. Per the germline V gene, CDR1 is KGHDR and CDR2 is SFDVKD. The length of the CDR3 is 16 residues. The ends lost 4 bases at V and 5 bases at J; junction bases unmatched: 7. CDR3 in DNA: TGTGCCACCAGTGACCGTAGCGGGGGGGCCGAAGATACGCAGTATTTT. It codes for CATSDRSGGAEDTQYF.

The chain has TRBV7-8 and TRBJ1-5, with D unclear. V was shortened by 5 bases and J by 4 bases, with 6 bases between the two germline ends. Germline CDR1 reads SGHVS; CDR2 reads FQNEAQ. The CDR3 has 12 residues. CDR3 bases: TGTGCCAGCAGCCATATTAATCAGCCCCAGCATTTT. As protein: CASSHINQPQHF.

This clonotype was seen repeatedly, ten times or more. The chain recombines TRBV20-1 with TRBJ2-7, with TRBD2 identical over 8 bases. CDR1 and CDR2 from the germline V gene are DFQATT and SNEGSKA (reference sequence). J lost 1 base, V lost 3 bases, and 5 bases had no gene match. The CDR3 is 14 residues long. The CDR3 sequence: CSARVAGRSYEQYF. The CDR3 DNA follows: TGCAGTGCTAGGGTAGCGGGGCGGTCCTACGAGCAGTACTTC.

In this sample, this clonotype turned up many times. This chain uses TRBV15 with TRBJ1-3; D is uncertain. Trimming pared 0 bases from V and 3 bases from J, leaving 12 bases between. The CDR3 runs 16 residues. CDR1 is LNHNV and CDR2 is YYDKDF in the germline V gene (reference sequence). The CDR3 DNA is TGTGCCACCAGCAGAGATCATACAGTAGATGGAAACACCATATATTTT. Amino acid sequence: CATSRDHTVDGNTIYF.